This entry lists 8 T cell receptor beta chains sequenced from one sample in a study of CD8+ T cells in alopecia areata. Sequencing templates came from extracted RNA that was reverse transcribed into cDNA. Sequencing used immunoSEQ multiplex PCR; TCRdb keeps in-frame clones, though not all of them. Found here are 150,000 or so clones, about 89% of them singletons; the top ten hold about 16%. Sequenced material: CD8+ T cells sorted from blood, taken at week 0. Source of these receptors: a human donor with alopecia areata.

This chain connects TRBV30 to TRBJ2-6, with D uncertain. The germline CDR1 and CDR2 sequences are GTSNPN and SVGIG (reference sequence). The CDR3 extends over 14 amino acids. Trimming took off 2 bases at V and 0 bases at J, with 5 bases between the two ends. The CDR3 nucleotides are TGTGCCTGGAGTCCTGCCTCTGGGGCCAACGTCCTGACTTTC. It codes for CAWSPASGANVLTF.

V gene TRBV15 combines with J gene TRBJ2-2, with TRBD1 matching 12 bases. Germline CDR1 reads LNHNV; CDR2 reads YYDKDF (reference sequence). The CDR3 extends over 15 amino acids. The J segment lost 7 bases and the V segment lost 9 bases, leaving 9 bases of the junction unmatched. CDR3 amino acids: CATSRDRGPGGELFF. CDR3 DNA: TGTGCCACTTCCCGGGACAGGGGGCCTGGCGGGGAGCTGTTTTTT.

The chain combines TRBV29-1 with TRBJ2-7, with 7 nucleotides matching TRBD1. CDR3 size: 12 residues. The trim removed 6 bases at V and 5 bases at J, leaving 7 bases unmatched. Per the germline V gene, CDR1 is SQVTM and CDR2 is ANQGSEA. The CDR3 bases are TGCAGCGTCTATCGACAGGGAAACGAGCAGTACTTC. Translated: CSVYRQGNEQYF.

The rearrangement joins TRBV6-1 to TRBJ2-7; 8 positions match TRBD1. The CDR3 contains 13 residues. The junction had 4 bases not matched to a gene; V was cut back by 7 bases and J by 2 bases. The germline V gene encodes CDR1 MNHNS and CDR2 SASEGT. The CDR3 DNA reads as TGTGCCAGCACCCCGGGACAGGCCTACGAGCAGTACTTC. Amino acid sequence: CASTPGQAYEQYF.

A single count supports this clone. The chain couples TRBV29-1 to TRBJ2-7, with 9 bases fitting TRBD1. Trimming at V came to 8 bases and at J to 7 bases, leaving 6 bases not matched to a gene. The CDR3 length is 11 residues. Germline CDR1 and CDR2: SQVTM and ANQGSEA. The CDR3 DNA follows: TGCAGCTGCCAGGGGACAGGGGAGCAGTACTTC. The encoded protein is CSCQGTGEQYF.

This clone was picked up one time. V is TRBV7-9 and J is TRBJ1-5; a possible D gene is TRBD1 (6 bases). Trimming left V 5 bases short and J 4 bases short, with 15 bases between. Germline V CDR1 and CDR2: SEHNR, FQNEAQ (reference sequence). CDR3 length equals 15 residues. The CDR3 region is CASSPTDSTNQPQHF. CDR3 sequence (DNA): TGTGCCAGCAGCCCCACGGACAGTACAAATCAGCCCCAGCATTTT.

The chain links TRBV4-1 to TRBJ2-7; D is unclear. The V gene lost 3 bases and the J gene lost 7 bases, with 16 bases spanning the gap. The CDR3 covers 14 residues. The germline CDR1 and CDR2 sequences are MGHRA and YSYEKL. The CDR3 DNA follows: TGCGCCAGCAGCCATGACATAAGTACTACGGAGCAGTACTTC. The encoded protein is CASSHDISTTEQYF.

V is TRBV5-6 and J is TRBJ2-6; TRBD1 matches 7 bases. CDR3 size: 16 residues. Trimming at V came to 4 bases and at J to 2 bases, leaving 6 bases not matched to a gene. Per germline, CDR1 SGHDT and CDR2 YYEEEE. CDR3 region: CASSPSDRAGANVLTF. The DNA of the CDR3 is TGTGCCAGCAGCCCCTCCGACAGGGCTGGGGCCAACGTCCTGACTTTC.